The source of this T cell receptor (beta chain) is a study of T cell repertoires in cytomegalovirus infection (dated by TCRdb to between 2019 and 2020). About the investigation overall: Alongside well-studied HLA-B-restricted epitopes, the peptide stimulations were aimed at recently identified HLA-C-restricted CMV epitopes, whose presentation resists viral immunomodulation. Donor HLA type was relevant to the analysis, because carriage of CMV infection together with the matching HLA type was indicated by public TCR beta signatures. What the authors observed across the whole study: Carriers of CMV infection plus the relevant HLA type were discriminated by the cumulative frequency of public TCR beta family members in the study cohort and in an independent roughly 320-donor cohort. The ex vivo response was dominated by HLA-C-restricted CMV-specific TCR beta clonotypes, and the single most frequent clonotype in two of eight donors was supplied by these HLA-C-restricted clonotypes.

The treatment or condition label, as the study defines it: in vitro stimulation with specific CMV peptide epitopes to enrich CMV-specific T cells. Sequenced using an Illumina HiSeq 1500. Clones were called with MiXCR by TCRdb after fastp trimmed the public reads at Q25, and only in-frame beta chains were retained. Entries that share a CDR3 protein sequence are merged under the most common genes and DNA. The sample table holds about 830,000 distinct CDR3 sequences, of which approximately 30% were seen once. The ten largest clonotypes hold around 12% of the sample. Regarding this clonotype: Its antigen remains unidentified. No much larger clone exists at a distance of one base, and base qualities are not known.

Counted from cysteine to phenylalanine, this CDR3 has 16 amino acids. Left in the record is the CDR3 DNA by itself, 48 bases read in frame from the first base. Cut back by 0 bases and 0 bases, the V and J ends lie 11 bases apart. The germline V gene encodes CDR1 MNHNY and CDR2 SVGAGI (reference sequence). The rearrangement joined TRBV6-6 to TRBJ1-1; tentative D gene TRBD1, with 5 bases matching. The sequencing here drew on cultured CD8+ T cells from PBMCs, taken from culture after CMV antigen stimulation. The TCR originated in a human donor in good health (CMV status not recorded). Some clones in this sample may be carry-over from other donors' samples. The CDR3 region reads CASSYSAGRLNTEAFF. The DNA reads TGTGCCAGCAGTTACTCCGCAGGGCGATTGAACACTGAAGCTTTCTTT.